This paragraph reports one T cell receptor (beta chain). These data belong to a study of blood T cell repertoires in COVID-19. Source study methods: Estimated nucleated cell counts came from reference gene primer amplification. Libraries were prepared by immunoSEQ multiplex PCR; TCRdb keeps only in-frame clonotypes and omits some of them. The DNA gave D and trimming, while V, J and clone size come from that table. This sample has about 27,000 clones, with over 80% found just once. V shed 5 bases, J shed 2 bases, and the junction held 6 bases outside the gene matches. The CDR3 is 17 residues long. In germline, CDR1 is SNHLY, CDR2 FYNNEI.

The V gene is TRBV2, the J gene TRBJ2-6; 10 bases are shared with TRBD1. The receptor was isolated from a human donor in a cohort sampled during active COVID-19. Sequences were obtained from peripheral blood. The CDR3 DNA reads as TGTGCCAGCAGTCGGGACAGGGGACAAGCTGGGGCCAACGTCCTGACTTTC. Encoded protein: CASSRDRGQAGANVLTF.